This passage covers 25 T cell receptor beta chains from one sample sequenced in a study of response to subunit inactivated influenza vaccine. TCRdb ran MiXCR on the RT-PCR reads and lists one entry per CDR3 protein. This table holds a few hundred thousand distinct CDR3 sequences, less than 25% found once. The specimen comprised PBMCs from blood, sampled less than 22 months after vaccination. The receptors here all came from a man aged 50-75 years who received an inactivated influenza vaccine.

The chain carries TRBV9 and TRBJ1-2; no firm D call. Looked up from germline, CDR1 is SGDLS and CDR2 is YYNGEE. The CDR3 is made up of 13 amino acids. V was clipped by 1 base and J by 2 bases, with 6 bases between them. CDR3 nucleotide sequence: TGTGCCAGCAGCGTAACAGAAAACTATGGCTACACCTTC. This gives the protein CASSVTENYGYTF.

The V gene is TRBV5-1, the J gene TRBJ2-3; tentative D call: TRBD1 (5 bases). Germline CDR1 is SGHRS and CDR2 is YFSETQ. The CDR3 has 15 amino acids. Trimming removed 0 bases from V and 3 bases from J, with 11 bases in between. In DNA, the CDR3 is TGCGCCAGCAGCTTGGCAAGGCAGGGAACAGATACGCAGTATTTT. Protein: CASSLARQGTDTQYF.

This clonotype was observed many times. The V and J genes are TRBV6-2 or TRBV6-3 and TRBJ1-5; the D is unclear. Trimming took 9 bases from V and 0 from J, leaving 15 bases between them. The length of the CDR3 is 15 residues. CDR1 MNHEY and CDR2 SVGEGT come from the germline V gene. The CDR3 spells CASGFQIYSNQPQHF. CDR3 sequence (DNA): TGTGCCAGTGGATTCCAAATATATAGCAATCAGCCCCAGCATTTT.

This clonotype was seen a handful of times. The CDR3 protein is CASSPQDRVSTGELFF. For the CDR3, the DNA is TGTGCCAGCAGTCCCCAGGACAGGGTTTCGACCGGGGAGCTGTTTTTT. The V and J genes are TRBV27 and TRBJ2-2, with 8 bases matching TRBD1. The CDR3 covers 16 residues. The germline V gene has CDR1 MNHEY and CDR2 SMNVEV (reference sequence). The V segment lost 5 bases and the J segment 5 bases; nucleotides outside the gene matches: 10.

The sample holds a few counts of this clonotype. The rearrangement joins TRBV5-1 to TRBJ2-1; D gene ambiguous. Germline lookup yields CDR1 SGHRS and CDR2 YFSETQ. The V and J ends lost 4 bases and 10 bases respectively, with 15 bases between them. CDR3 size: 13 residues. The CDR3 loop reads CASSLAPEREQFF. Here the CDR3 DNA reads TGCGCCAGCAGCCTCGCTCCGGAGCGCGAGCAGTTCTTC.

The chain joins TRBV5-1 to TRBJ2-2; TRBD2 is a possible D gene (5 bases). Trimming cost V 1 base and J 7 bases, with 14 bases left between them. The germline V gene encodes CDR1 SGHRS and CDR2 YFSETQ. The CDR3 is 15 residues long. The CDR3 loop is CASSLPGRGDGELFF. CDR3 coding DNA: TGCGCCAGCAGCTTGCCGGGAAGAGGAGACGGGGAGCTGTTTTTT.

The chain carries TRBV7-2 and TRBJ2-3; 7 positions agree with TRBD1. CDR3 size: 16 residues. After removal of 1 base from V and 2 bases from J, the junction contained 6 bases not matched to a gene. Germline-derived CDR1 and CDR2 are SGHTA and FQGNSA. CDR3 sequence: CASSLVGGRFTDTQYF. CDR3 nucleotides: TGTGCCAGCAGCTTAGTAGGGGGCAGGTTCACAGATACGCAGTATTTT.

J is TRBJ2-1 and V is TRBV12-3 or TRBV12-4; 7 nucleotides line up with TRBD1. CDR3 length: 13 residues. V shed 7 bases, J shed 6 bases, and the junction held 6 bases outside the gene matches. In nucleotides, the CDR3 is TGTGCCAGCAAAACCGGGACAGCCAATGAGCAGTTCTTC. This translates into CASKTGTANEQFF.

This clonotype has just a few counts. This sequence joins TRBV9 and TRBJ2-3; a weak D match, TRBD1 (5 bases). CDR1 and CDR2 from the germline V gene are SGDLS and YYNGEE. V shed 3 bases and J shed 2 bases, with 7 bases lying between them. The CDR3 consists of 13 residues. Written as DNA, the CDR3 is TGTGCCAGCAGCGGACAGACCACAGATACGCAGTATTTT. It encodes CASSGQTTDTQYF. Full variable domain (remainder filled in from reference TRBV9 and TRBJ2-3): DSGVTQTPKHLITATGQRVTLRCSPRSGDLSVYWYQQSLDQGLQFLIQYYNGEERAKGNILERFSAQQFPDLHSELNLSSLELGDSALYFCASSGQTTDTQYFGPGTRLTVL.

Only a few counts were recorded for this clonotype. V gene TRBV20-1 combines with J gene TRBJ2-7; 11 nucleotides agree with TRBD1. CDR3 length: 15 amino acids. V shed 6 bases, J shed 5 bases, and the junction held 12 bases outside the gene matches. Germline V gene sequence: CDR1 DFQATT, CDR2 SNEGSKA (reference sequence). DNA for the CDR3: TGCAGTGCCACCTCCGGGACAGGGGGTGGCGACGAGCAGTACTTC. Translated: CSATSGTGGGDEQYF.

This clonotype occurred many times. The rearrangement uses TRBV30 and TRBJ1-1; 12 bases are shared with TRBD1. From germline, CDR1 is GTSNPN and CDR2 SVGIG (reference sequence). CDR3 length: 16 residues. Unmatched junction bases numbered 5, after V lost 3 bases and J lost 0 bases. CDR3 residues: CAWRRDRGRVNTEAFF. In DNA form, the CDR3 reads TGTGCCTGGAGGCGGGACAGGGGGCGAGTGAACACTGAAGCTTTCTTT.

The chain recombines TRBV5-1 with TRBJ2-5, with TRBD1 matching over 8 bases. Germline assignment: CDR1 SGHRS and CDR2 YFSETQ. The CDR3 contains 15 residues. The V and J ends lost 7 bases and 2 bases, in that order; junction bases with no gene match: 10. The CDR3 bases are TGCGCCAGCCAACTCGGGACAGGCAAACAAGAGACCCAGTACTTC. Translated: CASQLGTGKQETQYF.

This clonotype turned up a few times. The rearrangement links TRBV6-2 or TRBV6-3 to TRBJ1-1; D may be TRBD1 (5 bases). The CDR3 totals 14 residues. Trimming removed 8 bases from V and 6 bases from J, with 19 bases in between. Germline values: CDR1 MNHEY, CDR2 SVGEGT. The CDR3 DNA reads TGTGCCAGCTATGCCTGGGGGGTAACGGCTGAAGCTTTCTTT. It specifies CASYAWGVTAEAFF.

The table lists this clonotype with a count of one. J is TRBJ2-7 and V is TRBV11-2, with 10 positions matching TRBD2. Germline V gene data show CDR1 as SGHAT and CDR2 as FQNNGV. This CDR3 has 14 amino acids. V lost 4 bases, J lost 7 bases, and 7 bases stayed unmatched. The chain's CDR3 is CASSSRSTSGEQYF. DNA of the CDR3: TGTGCCAGCAGCTCCCGGTCGACTAGCGGGGAGCAGTACTTC. Filled out from reference TRBV11-2 and TRBJ2-7, the complete variable domain reads EAGVAQSPRYKIIEKRQSVAFWCNPISGHATLYWYQQILGQGPKLLIQFQNNGVVDDSQLPKDRFSAERLKGVDSTLKIQPAKLEDSAVYLCASSSRSTSGEQYFGPGTRLTVT.

This clonotype was seen a few times. The chain combines TRBV29-1 with TRBJ2-7, with D unclear. Germline V gives CDR1 SQVTM, CDR2 ANQGSEA. The V and J ends lost 4 bases and 6 bases respectively, with 13 bases between them. This CDR3 has 12 residues. CDR3 loop: CSVGGFGSEQYF. The CDR3 DNA sequence: TGCAGCGTTGGGGGTTTCGGCTCCGAGCAGTACTTC.

The CDR3 loop is CASSLQTGREGETQYF. Written as DNA, the CDR3 is TGTGCCAGCAGCTTACAGACAGGACGGGAGGGAGAGACCCAGTACTTC. The chain combines TRBV11-2 with TRBJ2-5, with 8 bases that match TRBD2. The V gene end was trimmed by 2 bases and the J gene end by 4 bases; junction bases not matched to a gene: 9. The germline V gene encodes CDR1 SGHAT and CDR2 FQNNGV. The CDR3 is made up of 16 amino acids. Full variable domain (rest looked up from reference TRBV11-2 and TRBJ2-5): EAGVAQSPRYKIIEKRQSVAFWCNPISGHATLYWYQQILGQGPKLLIQFQNNGVVDDSQLPKDRFSAERLKGVDSTLKIQPAKLEDSAVYLCASSLQTGREGETQYFGPGTRLLVL.

The chain combines TRBV12-3 or TRBV12-4 with TRBJ2-5; maybe TRBD1 (6 bases). V was trimmed by 4 bases and J by 5 bases, leaving 14 bases between them. CDR3 size: 14 residues. The CDR3 DNA reads as TGTGCCAGCAGTTCCACCAGGGGAAGGGAGACCCAGTACTTC. This gives the protein CASSSTRGRETQYF.

In its sample, this clonotype was seen many times. The chain has TRBV29-1 and TRBJ1-2, with TRBD1 identical over 8 bases. CDR1 is SQVTM, CDR2 ANQGSEA, per germline. This CDR3 has 12 amino acids. The ends lost 6 bases at V and 6 bases at J; junction bases unmatched: 6. The CDR3 sequence: CSVGQGIHGYTF. In DNA form, the CDR3 reads TGCAGCGTAGGACAGGGAATCCATGGCTACACCTTC.

This clonotype showed up many times. This chain links TRBV5-5 with TRBJ1-2; 9 nucleotides match TRBD1. The length of the CDR3 is 14 residues. Looked up from germline, CDR1 is SGHKS and CDR2 is YYEKEE (reference sequence). The J segment lost 8 bases and the V segment lost 6 bases, leaving 11 bases of the junction unmatched. CDR3 protein: CASTITGTGSGYTF. The CDR3 bases are TGTGCCAGCACCATCACCGGGACAGGGAGCGGCTACACCTTC.

V gene TRBV6-5 combines with J gene TRBJ2-1; weak D call: TRBD2 (5 bases). The CDR3 is made up of 13 amino acids. Germline V gives CDR1 MNHEY, CDR2 SVGAGI. V gave up 7 bases and J gave up 7 bases, with 14 bases separating them. In DNA form, the CDR3 reads TGTGCCAGCACTTGGCCGGGAAGAAATGAGCAGTTCTTC. Its protein is CASTWPGRNEQFF.

The chain is built from TRBV5-1 and TRBJ2-1; D not resolved. V lost 2 bases and J lost 12, with 15 bases in between. Per germline, CDR1 SGHRS and CDR2 YFSETQ. The length of the CDR3 is 13 residues. CDR3 sequence reads: CASSFSTRAVQFF. As DNA, the CDR3 is TGCGCCAGCAGCTTCTCGACCCGAGCAGTGCAGTTCTTC. Drawing the rest from reference TRBV5-1 and TRBJ2-1, the complete variable domain is KAGVTQTPRYLIKTRGQQVTLSCSPISGHRSVSWYQQTPGQGLQFLFEYFSETQRNKGNFPGRFSGRQFSNSRSEMNVSTLELGDSALYLCASSFSTRAVQFFGPGTRLTVL.

The sample holds many counts of this clonotype. The rearrangement links TRBV4-1 to TRBJ1-2; perhaps TRBD1 as D (5 bases). V lost 0 bases to trimming and J lost 0 bases, with 11 bases between them. Germline CDR1 MGHRA, CDR2 YSYEKL. This CDR3 is 16 amino acids long. The CDR3 is CASSQEGRATNYGYTF. The DNA for the CDR3 is TGCGCCAGCAGCCAAGAGGGACGGGCAACTAACTATGGCTACACCTTC.

Ten or more counts support this clonotype. This CDR3 reads CASSLAGGGSPLHF. As DNA, the CDR3 is TGTGCCAGCAGTTTAGCTGGGGGGGGCTCACCCCTCCACTTT. This chain joins TRBV12-3 or TRBV12-4 and TRBJ1-6; maybe TRBD1 (6 bases). The CDR3 totals 14 residues. V lost 0 bases, J lost 10 bases, and 10 bases lay in between.

The V call is TRBV6-1, the J call TRBJ2-1; 10 bases align to TRBD2. This CDR3 is 16 amino acids long. CDR1 is MNHNS and CDR2 is SASEGT in the germline V gene. V lost 5 bases, J lost 4 bases, and 8 bases stayed unmatched. This CDR3 reads CASSPGGTSAYNEQFF. CDR3 DNA sequence: TGTGCCAGCAGTCCCGGAGGGACTAGCGCTTACAATGAGCAGTTCTTC.

V usage is TRBV7-8 and J usage is TRBJ1-1; D not resolved. V was pared by 2 bases and J by 2 bases, with 9 bases between. The CDR3 covers 14 residues. Per germline, CDR1 SGHVS and CDR2 FQNEAQ. This CDR3 is CASSLSMVNTEAFF. The CDR3 nucleotides read TGTGCCAGCAGCTTAAGTATGGTAAACACTGAAGCTTTCTTT.